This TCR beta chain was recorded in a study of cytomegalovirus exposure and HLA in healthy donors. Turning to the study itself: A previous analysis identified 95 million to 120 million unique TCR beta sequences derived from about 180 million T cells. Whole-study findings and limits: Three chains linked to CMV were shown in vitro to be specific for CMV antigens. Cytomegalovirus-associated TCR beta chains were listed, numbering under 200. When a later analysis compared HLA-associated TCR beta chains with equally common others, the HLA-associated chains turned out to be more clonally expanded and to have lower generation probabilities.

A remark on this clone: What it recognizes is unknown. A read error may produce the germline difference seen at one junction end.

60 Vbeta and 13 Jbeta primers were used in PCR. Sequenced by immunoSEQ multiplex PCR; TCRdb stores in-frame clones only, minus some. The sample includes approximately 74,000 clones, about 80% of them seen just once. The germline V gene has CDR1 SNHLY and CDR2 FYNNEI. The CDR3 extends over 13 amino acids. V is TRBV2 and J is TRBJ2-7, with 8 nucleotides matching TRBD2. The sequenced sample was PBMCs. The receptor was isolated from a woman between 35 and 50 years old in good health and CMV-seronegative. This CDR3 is CAHRQWIGTSLPF. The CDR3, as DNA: TGTGCCCATAGACAATGGATCGGGACTAGTCTTCCCTTC.